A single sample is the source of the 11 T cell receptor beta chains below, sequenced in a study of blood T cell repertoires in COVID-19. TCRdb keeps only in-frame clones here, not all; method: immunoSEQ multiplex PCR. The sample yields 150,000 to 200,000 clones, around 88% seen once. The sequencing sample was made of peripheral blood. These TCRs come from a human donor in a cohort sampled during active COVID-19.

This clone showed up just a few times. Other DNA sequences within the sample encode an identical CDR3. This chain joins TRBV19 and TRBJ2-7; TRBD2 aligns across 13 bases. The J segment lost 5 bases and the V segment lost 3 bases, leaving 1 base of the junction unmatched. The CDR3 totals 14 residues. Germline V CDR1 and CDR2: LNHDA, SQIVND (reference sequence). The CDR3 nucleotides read TGTGCCAGTAGTATTGGACTAGCGGGAGACGAGCAGTACTTC. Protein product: CASSIGLAGDEQYF. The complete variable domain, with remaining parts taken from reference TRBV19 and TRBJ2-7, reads DGGITQSPKYLFRKEGQNVTLSCEQNLNHDAMYWYRQDPGQGLRLIYYSQIVNDFQKGDIAEGYSVSREKKESFPLTVTSAQKNPTAFYLCASSIGLAGDEQYFGPGTRLTVT.

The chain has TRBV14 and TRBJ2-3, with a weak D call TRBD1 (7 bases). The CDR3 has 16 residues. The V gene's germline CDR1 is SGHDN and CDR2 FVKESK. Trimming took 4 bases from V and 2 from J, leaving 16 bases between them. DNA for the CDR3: TGTGCCAGCAGCCCGCGGGACAGCCTTCTCACAGATACGCAGTATTTT. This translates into CASSPRDSLLTDTQYF.

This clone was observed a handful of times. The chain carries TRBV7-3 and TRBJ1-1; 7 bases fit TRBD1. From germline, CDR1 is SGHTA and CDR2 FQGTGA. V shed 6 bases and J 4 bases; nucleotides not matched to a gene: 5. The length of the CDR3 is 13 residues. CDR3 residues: CASSFTGATEAFF. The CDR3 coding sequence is TGTGCCAGCAGTTTCACAGGGGCCACTGAAGCTTTCTTT.

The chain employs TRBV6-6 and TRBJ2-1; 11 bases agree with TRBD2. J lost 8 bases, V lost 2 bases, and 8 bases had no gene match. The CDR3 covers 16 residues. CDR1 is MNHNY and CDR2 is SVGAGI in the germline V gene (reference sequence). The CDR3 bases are TGTGCCAGCAGTTACCACCGAACTAGCGGGAGTGATGAGCAGTTCTTC. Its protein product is CASSYHRTSGSDEQFF.

The CDR3: CASRVDRGLDEQYF. In nucleotides, the CDR3 is TGTGCCAGCAGGGTGGACAGGGGGCTAGACGAGCAGTACTTC. This chain joins TRBV2 and TRBJ2-7; TRBD1 agrees at 11 bases. The CDR3 extends over 14 amino acids. The V and J ends lost 6 bases and 5 bases, in that order; junction bases with no gene match: 6. From germline, CDR1 is SNHLY and CDR2 FYNNEI.

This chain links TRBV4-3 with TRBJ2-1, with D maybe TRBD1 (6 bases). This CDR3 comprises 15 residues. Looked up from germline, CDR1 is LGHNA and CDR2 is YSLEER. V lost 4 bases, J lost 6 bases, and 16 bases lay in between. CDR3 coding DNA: TGCGCCAGCAGCCGCAGACAGGATTCAATCAATGAGCAGTTCTTC. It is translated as CASSRRQDSINEQFF.

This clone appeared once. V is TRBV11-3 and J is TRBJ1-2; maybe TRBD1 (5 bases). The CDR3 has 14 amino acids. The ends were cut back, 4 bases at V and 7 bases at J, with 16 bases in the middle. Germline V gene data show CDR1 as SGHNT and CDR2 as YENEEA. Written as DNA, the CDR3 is TGTGCCAGCAGCTCCACGACAGTTCAGGGTGGCTACACCTTC. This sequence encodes CASSSTTVQGGYTF.

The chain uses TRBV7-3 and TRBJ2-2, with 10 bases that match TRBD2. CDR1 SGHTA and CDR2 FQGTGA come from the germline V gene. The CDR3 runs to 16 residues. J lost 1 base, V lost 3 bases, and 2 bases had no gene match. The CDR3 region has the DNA TGTGCCAGCAGCTTTAGCGGGGGGCGGAACACCGGGGAGCTGTTTTTT. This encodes CASSFSGGRNTGELFF.

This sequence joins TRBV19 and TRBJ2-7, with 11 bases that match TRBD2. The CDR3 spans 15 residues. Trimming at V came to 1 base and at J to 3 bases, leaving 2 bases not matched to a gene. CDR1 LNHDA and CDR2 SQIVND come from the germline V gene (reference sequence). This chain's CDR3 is CASSIGLAGHYEQYF. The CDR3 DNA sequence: TGTGCCAGTAGTATAGGACTAGCGGGACACTACGAGCAGTACTTC.

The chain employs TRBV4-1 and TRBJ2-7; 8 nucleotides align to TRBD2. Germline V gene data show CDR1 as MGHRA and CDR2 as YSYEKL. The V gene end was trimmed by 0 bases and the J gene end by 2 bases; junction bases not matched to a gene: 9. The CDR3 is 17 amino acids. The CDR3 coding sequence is TGCGCCAGCAGCCAAGAAACAGGAGCGGGAGTTACCTACGAGCAGTACTTC. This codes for CASSQETGAGVTYEQYF.

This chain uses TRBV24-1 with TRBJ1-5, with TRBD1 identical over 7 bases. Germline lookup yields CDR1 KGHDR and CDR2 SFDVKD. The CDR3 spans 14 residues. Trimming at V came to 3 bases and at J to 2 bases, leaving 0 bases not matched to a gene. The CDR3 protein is CATSDQGGNQPQHF. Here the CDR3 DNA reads TGTGCCACCAGTGATCAGGGGGGCAATCAGCCCCAGCATTTT.